The rows below give T cell receptor beta chains drawn from one sample of a study of a mutant IDH1 vaccine in newly diagnosed glioma. For these receptors, no antigen is known. Using immunoSEQ multiplex PCR, the repertoire was profiled, and TCRdb retains in-frame clones only, with some absent. The sample comprises some 80,000 clones, 85% to 90% of which are singletons, and approximately 0.8% rests with the top ten. Here the sequenced sample was PBMCs, taken from a glioma patient whose treatment included an IDH1 peptide vaccine. The receptor set was obtained from a woman aged 45 to 65 with glioma. The CDR3 runs from the conserved cysteine through the conserved F or W. D genes are given only for firm matches. Clone size is shown for a subset of rows, as once, few, many or a class of expanded clone.

v_gene,j_gene,d_gene,abundance,CDR3aa,CDR3nt
TRBV7-8,TRBJ2-7,-,-,CASSLVVPSSVYEQYF,TGTGCCAGCAGCTTAGTAGTCCCTAGCAGTGTCTACGAGCAGTACTTC
TRBV27,TRBJ1-1,-,once,CASSLRTDGRNAFF,TGTGCCAGCAGCCTACGGACAGACGGAAGGAATGCTTTCTTT
TRBV11-2,TRBJ2-1,-,once,CASSFRGGYNEQFF,TGTGCCAGCAGCTTTAGGGGGGGGTACAATGAGCAGTTCTTC
TRBV6-4,TRBJ2-1,TRBD2,-,CASSDSRAGGTHNEQFF,TGTGCCAGCAGTGACTCTAGGGCGGGAGGGACCCACAATGAGCAGTTCTTC
TRBV6-5,TRBJ2-4,-,-,CASRYQGYEAKNIQYF,TGTGCCAGCAGGTACCAGGGATACGAAGCCAAAAACATTCAGTACTTC
TRBV27,TRBJ2-2,-,-,CASSLWSGTGELFF,TGTGCCAGCAGTTTATGGTCAGGGACCGGGGAGCTGTTTTTT
TRBV5-5,TRBJ2-1,TRBD1,-,CASSFRQGSYNEQFF,TGTGCCAGCAGCTTTAGACAGGGATCCTACAATGAGCAGTTCTTC
TRBV19,TRBJ1-5,-,few,CASSRERTQHF,TGTGCCAGTAGTAGGGAGAGGACCCAGCATTTT
TRBV28,TRBJ1-2,-,-,CASRGRPEDGYTF,TGTGCCAGCCGGGGACGCCCTGAAGATGGCTACACCTTC
TRBV30,TRBJ1-6,TRBD1,once,CAWSVIIGTDNNSPLHF,TGTGCCTGGAGTGTAATAATCGGGACAGACAATAATTCACCCCTCCACTTT
TRBV28,TRBJ1-4,-,-,CASSSWRSPGQPFF,TGTGCCAGCAGTTCTTGGCGTTCCCCTGGACAGCCCTTCTTT
TRBV27,TRBJ1-2,-,-,CASSLSPDRLYGYTF,TGTGCCAGCAGTTTATCACCCGACAGACTCTATGGCTACACCTTC
TRBV28,TRBJ2-7,TRBD2,-,CASSLLAGGAEQYF,TGTGCCAGCAGTCTACTAGCGGGAGGGGCCGAGCAGTACTTC
TRBV11-1,TRBJ2-5,-,-,CASSLAQTPGGETQYF,TGTGCCAGCAGCTTAGCGCAGACACCTGGAGGAGAGACCCAGTACTTC
TRBV29-1,TRBJ2-2,-,-,CSVERGGANTGELFF,TGCAGCGTTGAGAGGGGCGGAGCGAACACCGGGGAGCTGTTTTTT
TRBV29-1,TRBJ2-3,-,-,CSEMGRGNTDTQYF,TGCAGCGAAATGGGAAGGGGGAACACAGATACGCAGTATTTT
TRBV2,TRBJ2-1,TRBD2,-,CASRVLGLAGDEQFF,TGTGCCAGCAGGGTCCTGGGACTAGCGGGAGACGAACAGTTCTTC
TRBV11-2,TRBJ2-5,-,-,CASSLGASRETQYF,TGTGCCAGCAGCTTAGGGGCTAGCCGGGAGACCCAGTACTTC
TRBV7-9,TRBJ1-4,-,-,CASSLQAGRDEKLFF,TGTGCCAGCAGCTTACAAGCAGGACGCGATGAAAAACTGTTTTTT
TRBV7-2,TRBJ1-1,-,-,CASSFGSRPSAFF,TGTGCCAGCAGCTTTGGTAGCAGGCCGTCGGCTTTCTTT
TRBV28,TRBJ2-3,-,-,CASSLNPSGSTDTQYF,TGTGCCAGCAGCCTCAACCCGAGCGGTAGCACAGATACGCAGTATTTT
TRBV5-1,TRBJ2-3,TRBD2,-,CASSPGLAQLQDTQYF,TGCGCCAGCAGCCCCGGACTAGCGCAGTTGCAAGATACGCAGTATTTT
TRBV27,TRBJ2-7,-,-,CASSFGQGPYEQYF,TGTGCCAGCAGTTTTGGCCAGGGGCCCTACGAGCAGTACTTC
TRBV27,TRBJ1-5,-,-,CASRLTRSQPQHF,TGTGCCAGCAGACTTACCCGCAGTCAGCCCCAGCATTTT
TRBV28,TRBJ1-2,TRBD1,-,CASSITGGAGGYTF,TGTGCCAGCAGTATTACAGGGGGCGCGGGTGGCTACACCTTC
TRBV5-1,TRBJ2-1,TRBD2,-,CASSLRGLGAYNEQFF,TGCGCCAGCAGCTTGAGGGGACTAGGAGCCTACAATGAGCAGTTCTTC
TRBV6-4,TRBJ2-1,TRBD1,-,CASSDSGTGVNEQFF,TGTGCCAGCAGTGACTCCGGGACAGGGGTTAATGAGCAGTTCTTC
TRBV7-9,TRBJ2-3,-,-,CASSLGHTDTQYF,TGTGCCAGCAGCTTAGGCCACACAGATACGCAGTATTTT
TRBV27,TRBJ2-7,TRBD1,-,CASSSHGTDPAYEQYF,TGTGCCAGCAGTTCCCACGGGACAGATCCTGCCTACGAGCAGTACTTC
TRBV19,TRBJ2-1,TRBD2,-,CASSGAGVGNEQFF,TGTGCCAGTAGTGGGGCGGGAGTAGGTAATGAGCAGTTCTTC
TRBV19,TRBJ2-2,-,-,CASSRGTNPYTGELFF,TGTGCCAGTAGTAGGGGGACCAACCCGTACACCGGGGAGCTGTTTTTT
TRBV5-1,TRBJ2-7,TRBD1,once,CASSLAGTGSYEQYF,TGCGCCAGCAGCTTGGCCGGGACAGGGTCCTACGAGCAGTACTTC
TRBV5-6,TRBJ2-5,TRBD2,-,CASSVTGLAKETQYF,TGTGCCAGCAGCGTAACGGGACTAGCGAAAGAGACCCAGTACTTC
TRBV9,TRBJ2-7,-,-,CASSVGTLGRKNEQYF,TGTGCCAGCAGCGTAGGTACTTTGGGACGAAAAAACGAGCAGTACTTC
TRBV10-3,TRBJ2-5,TRBD2,-,CATVSGTTETQYF,TGTGCCACCGTCTCCGGGACTACCGAGACCCAGTACTTC
TRBV9,TRBJ2-3,-,-,CASSPSVDTQYF,TGTGCCAGCAGCCCGAGTGTAGATACGCAGTATTTT
TRBV30,TRBJ2-7,-,-,CAWSRGTGRGEQYF,TGTGCCTGGAGTCGGGGGACTGGGAGAGGGGAGCAGTACTTC
TRBV9,TRBJ1-3,-,few,CASSVARGGNTIYF,TGTGCCAGCAGCGTAGCTAGGGGCGGGAACACCATATATTTT
TRBV10-3,TRBJ2-1,-,few,CAISSLDEQFF,TGTGCCATCAGTTCTTTAGATGAGCAGTTCTTC
TRBV7-3,TRBJ1-2,TRBD1,-,CASDDRDRYGYTF,TGTGCCAGCGACGACAGGGATCGCTATGGCTACACCTTC
TRBV5-1,TRBJ2-7,-,-,CASSSGTEASYEQYF,TGCGCCAGCAGCTCCGGGACGGAGGCATCCTACGAGCAGTACTTC
TRBV5-1,TRBJ1-5,-,-,CASSSGQGSNQPQHF,TGCGCCAGCAGCTCGGGGCAGGGCAGCAATCAGCCCCAGCATTTT
TRBV27,TRBJ2-3,-,-,CASKLFRGTDTQYF,TGTGCCAGCAAGTTATTCAGGGGCACAGATACGCAGTATTTT
TRBV7-9,TRBJ1-2,-,-,CASSLAMRGGYTF,TGTGCCAGCAGCTTAGCGATGCGGGGGGGCTACACCTTC
TRBV7-8,TRBJ1-2,-,-,CASSLATGTASRTF,TGTGCCAGCAGCTTAGCCACGGGGACGGCTTCTAGAACCTTC
TRBV6-4,TRBJ2-1,TRBD2,-,CASRPGLAANEQFF,TGTGCCAGCAGGCCGGGACTAGCGGCCAATGAGCAGTTCTTC
TRBV13,TRBJ2-7,-,once,CASSPPDGAYEQYF,TGTGCCAGCAGCCCCCCCGACGGGGCCTACGAGCAGTACTTC
TRBV18,TRBJ2-5,-,-,CASSPRSGPQETQYF,TGTGCCAGCTCACCACGGTCAGGCCCGCAAGAGACCCAGTACTTC
TRBV9,TRBJ2-5,-,-,CASSVGSSYAQETQYF,TGTGCCAGCAGCGTAGGTTCCAGTTACGCTCAAGAGACCCAGTACTTC
TRBV5-1,TRBJ1-5,TRBD1,-,CASSLEGADQPQHF,TGCGCCAGCAGCTTGGAGGGGGCGGATCAGCCCCAGCATTTT
TRBV20-1,TRBJ2-1,-,-,CSAWENEQFF,TGCAGTGCGTGGGAGAATGAGCAGTTCTTC
TRBV4-2,TRBJ2-7,TRBD1,-,CASSQAGDRVYEQYF,TGTGCCAGCAGCCAAGCGGGGGACAGGGTCTACGAGCAGTACTTC
TRBV7-3,TRBJ2-2,-,-,CASSLRSWGRGDTGELFF,TGTGCCAGCAGCTTAAGGAGTTGGGGCCGAGGGGACACCGGGGAGCTGTTTTTT
TRBV19,TRBJ1-5,-,-,CASSSLGLEGAQHF,TGTGCCAGTAGTTCCCTGGGGCTGGAGGGGGCCCAGCATTTT
TRBV28,TRBJ1-5,-,-,CASSLTSNQPQHF,TGTGCCAGCAGTTTAACCAGCAATCAGCCCCAGCATTTT
TRBV19,TRBJ2-7,-,-,CASSLRAVGYEQYF,TGTGCCAGTAGTCTAAGGGCGGTGGGCTACGAGCAGTACTTC
TRBV5-1,TRBJ1-1,TRBD1,-,CASSDDRDSNTEAFF,TGCGCCAGCAGCGACGACCGGGACAGTAACACTGAAGCTTTCTTT
TRBV7-9,TRBJ2-7,-,-,CASSPRVDEQYF,TGTGCCAGCAGCCCCCGAGTCGACGAGCAGTACTTC
TRBV6-1,TRBJ2-1,TRBD2,-,CASSEVGLAGGGNNEQFF,TGTGCCAGCAGTGAAGTTGGACTAGCGGGGGGAGGAAACAATGAGCAGTTCTTC
TRBV27,TRBJ2-7,-,-,CASSSGPPPYEQYF,TGTGCCAGCAGTTCGGGCCCTCCCCCCTACGAGCAGTACTTC